These T cell receptor beta chains were read from a single sample in a study of T cell responses to AZD1222 COVID-19 vaccine. The protocol was immunoSEQ multiplex PCR, while the TCRdb copy is restricted to in-frame clones and leaves out a portion. Found here are about 190,000 clones, approximately 94% of them singletons; the top ten hold roughly 9.8%. Sequenced material: peripheral blood, taken on day 0 of AZD1222 vaccination. The receptors come from an adult in good health. The CDR3 runs from the conserved cysteine through the conserved F or W. D genes are given only for firm matches. The size field is filled for only some rows; it gives once, few, many or a size class.

CASSSSRTDYEQYF	TGTGCCAGCAGCTCCTCGAGGACGGACTACGAGCAGTACTTC	NA	TRBV7-9	NA	TRBJ2-7
CASKSLRLPYEQYF	TGTGCCAGCAAGTCGTTAAGATTGCCCTACGAGCAGTACTTC	NA	TRBV28	NA	TRBJ2-7
CASSSTDTQYF	TGTGCCAGCAGTAGCACAGATACGCAGTATTTT	NA	TRBV28	NA	TRBJ2-3
CASKGTSGINEQYF	TGTGCCAGCAAAGGGACTAGCGGGATAAACGAGCAGTACTTC	TRBD2	TRBV28	few	TRBJ2-7
CASSLGLGTHLDTQYF	TGCGCCAGCAGCTTGGGTCTGGGAACCCACTTGGATACGCAGTATTTT	NA	TRBV5-1	NA	TRBJ2-3
CASSLTGSPNQPQHF	TGCGCCAGCAGTTTGACAGGGTCCCCCAATCAGCCCCAGCATTTT	TRBD1	TRBV5-1	NA	TRBJ1-5
CASSLKTNSPLHF	TGTGCCAGCAGCTTAAAGACTAATTCACCCCTCCACTTT	NA	TRBV7-3	few	TRBJ1-6
CASSYSGSSVEQFF	TGTGCCAGCAGTTACAGCGGGAGCAGCGTTGAGCAGTTCTTC	TRBD2	TRBV6-2/TRBV6-3	NA	TRBJ2-1
CASSEQGTASSYNSPLHF	TGTGCCAGCAGTGAGCAGGGGACTGCTAGCTCCTATAATTCACCCCTCCACTTT	NA	TRBV6-1	NA	TRBJ1-6
CASSLALYTGELFF	TGCGCCAGCAGCTTGGCGTTGTACACCGGGGAGCTGTTTTTT	NA	TRBV5-1	once	TRBJ2-2
CASSAQGQLFYNEQFF	TGTGCCAGCAGTGCACAGGGCCAGCTTTTCTACAATGAGCAGTTCTTC	NA	TRBV6-1	NA	TRBJ2-1
CSVEVQPPWGEQYF	TGCAGCGTTGAAGTCCAGCCCCCCTGGGGGGAGCAGTACTTC	NA	TRBV29-1	NA	TRBJ2-7
CATSDPAGATINEQFF	TGTGCCACCAGTGACCCCGCCGGAGCTACGATCAATGAGCAGTTCTTC	NA	TRBV24-1	once	TRBJ2-1
CASSPQGLAGGSDTQYF	TGTGCCAGCAGCCCCCAGGGACTAGCGGGAGGATCAGATACGCAGTATTTT	TRBD2	TRBV7-3	NA	TRBJ2-3
CASSPPLKAPILRIEQYF	TGTGCCAGCTCACCACCGTTGAAGGCACCAATATTACGCATCGAGCAGTACTTC	NA	TRBV18	NA	TRBJ2-7
CSARRSGGPNEQFF	TGCAGCGCGCGGAGGTCGGGAGGCCCGAATGAGCAGTTCTTC	TRBD2	TRBV29-1	NA	TRBJ2-1
CASSLSGTYGYTF	TGTGCCAGCAGCCTCAGTGGGACCTATGGCTACACCTTC	NA	TRBV6-5	NA	TRBJ1-2
CASSVIPDNEKLFF	TGTGCCAGCAGCGTAATCCCCGATAATGAAAAACTGTTTTTT	NA	TRBV9	NA	TRBJ1-4
CARSRSGQPQHF	TGTGCCAGAAGCCGTTCGGGGCAGCCCCAGCATTTT	NA	TRBV5-3	NA	TRBJ1-5
CASSHTGQGWTNYGYTF	TGTGCCAGTAGTCACACGGGACAGGGCTGGACTAACTATGGCTACACCTTC	TRBD1	TRBV19	once	TRBJ1-2
CASSELPRNEQFF	TGTGCCAGCAGTGAACTGCCGAGGAATGAGCAGTTCTTC	NA	TRBV7-3	NA	TRBJ2-1
CASSQGGRGAGELFF	TGTGCCAGCAGCCAAGGCGGGAGGGGTGCCGGGGAGCTGTTTTTT	TRBD2	TRBV3-1/TRBV3-2	NA	TRBJ2-2
CASRKGTGSYEQYF	TGTGCCAGCAGGAAAGGGACAGGGTCCTACGAGCAGTACTTC	TRBD1	TRBV5-5	NA	TRBJ2-7
CASREPGGAGRAGNTIYF	TGTGCCAGCAGGGAGCCAGGGGGCGCGGGTAGGGCTGGAAACACCATATATTTT	TRBD1	TRBV28	NA	TRBJ1-3